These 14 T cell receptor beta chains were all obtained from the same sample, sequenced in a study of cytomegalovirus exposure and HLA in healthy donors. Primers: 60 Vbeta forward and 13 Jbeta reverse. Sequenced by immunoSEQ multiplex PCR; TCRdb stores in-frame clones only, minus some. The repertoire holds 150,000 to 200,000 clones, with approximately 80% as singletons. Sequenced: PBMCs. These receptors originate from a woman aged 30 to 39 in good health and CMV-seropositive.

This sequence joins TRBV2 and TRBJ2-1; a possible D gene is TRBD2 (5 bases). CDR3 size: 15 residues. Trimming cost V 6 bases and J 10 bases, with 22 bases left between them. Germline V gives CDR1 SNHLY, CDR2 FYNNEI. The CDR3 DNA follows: TGTGCCAGCAGGGGAGTTGTTTCCGTAGAGGGAGAGCAGTTCTTC. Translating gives CASRGVVSVEGEQFF.

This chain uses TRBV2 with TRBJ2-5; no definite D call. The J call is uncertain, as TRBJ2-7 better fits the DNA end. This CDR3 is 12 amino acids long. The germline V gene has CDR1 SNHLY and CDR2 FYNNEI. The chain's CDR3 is CASSEALTEQYF. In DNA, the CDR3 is TGTGCCAGCAGTGAAGCGCTTACCGAGCAGTACTTC.

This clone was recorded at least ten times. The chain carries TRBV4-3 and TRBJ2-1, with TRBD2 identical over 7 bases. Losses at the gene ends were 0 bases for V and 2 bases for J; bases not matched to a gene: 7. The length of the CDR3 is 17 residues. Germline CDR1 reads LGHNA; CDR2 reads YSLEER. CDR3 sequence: CASSQDHSAGAYNEQFF. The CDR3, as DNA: TGCGCCAGCAGCCAAGATCATTCGGCGGGGGCCTACAATGAGCAGTTCTTC.

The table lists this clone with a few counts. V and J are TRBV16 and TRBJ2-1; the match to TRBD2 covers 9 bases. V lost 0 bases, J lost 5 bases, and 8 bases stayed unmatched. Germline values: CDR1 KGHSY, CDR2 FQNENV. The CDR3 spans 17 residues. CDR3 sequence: CASSQSMASGDNNEQFF. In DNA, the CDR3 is TGTGCCAGCAGCCAATCGATGGCTAGCGGGGATAACAATGAGCAGTTCTTC. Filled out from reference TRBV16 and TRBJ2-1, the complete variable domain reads GEEVAQTPKHLVRGEGQKAKLYCAPIKGHSYVFWYQQVLKNEFKFLISFQNENVFDETGMPKERFSAKCLPNSPCSLEIQATKLEDSAVYFCASSQSMASGDNNEQFFGPGTRLTVL.

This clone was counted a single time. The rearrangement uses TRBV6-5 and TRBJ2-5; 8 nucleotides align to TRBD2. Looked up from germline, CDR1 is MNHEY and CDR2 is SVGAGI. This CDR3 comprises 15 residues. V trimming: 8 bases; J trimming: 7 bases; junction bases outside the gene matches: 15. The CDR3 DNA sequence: TGTGCCAGCGCATTGAGTACGGGAGGGCAGGGGACCCAGTACTTC. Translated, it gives CASALSTGGQGTQYF.

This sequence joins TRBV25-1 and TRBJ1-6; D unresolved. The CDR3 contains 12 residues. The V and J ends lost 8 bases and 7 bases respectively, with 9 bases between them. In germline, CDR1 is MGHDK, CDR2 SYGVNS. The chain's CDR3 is CASGPQNSPLHF. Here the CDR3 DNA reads TGTGCCAGCGGGCCACAGAATTCACCCCTCCACTTT.

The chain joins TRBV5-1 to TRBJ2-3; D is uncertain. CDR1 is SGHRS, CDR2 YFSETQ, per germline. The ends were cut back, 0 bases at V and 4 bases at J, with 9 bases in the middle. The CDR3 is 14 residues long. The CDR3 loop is CASSLGGFPDTQYF. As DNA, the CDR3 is TGCGCCAGCAGCTTGGGTGGCTTTCCAGATACGCAGTATTTT.

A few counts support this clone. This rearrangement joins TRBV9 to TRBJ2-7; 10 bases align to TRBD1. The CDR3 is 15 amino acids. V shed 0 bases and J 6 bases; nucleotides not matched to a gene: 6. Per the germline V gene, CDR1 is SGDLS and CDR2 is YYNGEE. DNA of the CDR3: TGTGCCAGCAGCGTAGCAGGGACAGGGGTCCGCGAGCAGTACTTC. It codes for CASSVAGTGVREQYF.

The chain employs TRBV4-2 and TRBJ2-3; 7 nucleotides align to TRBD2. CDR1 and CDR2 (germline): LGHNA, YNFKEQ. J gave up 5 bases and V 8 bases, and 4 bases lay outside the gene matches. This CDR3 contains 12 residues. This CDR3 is CASGGSGDTQYF. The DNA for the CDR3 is TGTGCCAGCGGCGGGAGCGGAGATACGCAGTATTTT.

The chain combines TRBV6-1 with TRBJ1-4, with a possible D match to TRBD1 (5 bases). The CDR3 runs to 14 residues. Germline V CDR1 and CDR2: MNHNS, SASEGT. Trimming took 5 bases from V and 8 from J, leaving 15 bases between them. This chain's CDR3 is CASSSRRAAEKLFF. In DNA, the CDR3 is TGTGCCAGCAGTTCCCGCAGGGCAGCCGAAAAACTGTTTTTT.

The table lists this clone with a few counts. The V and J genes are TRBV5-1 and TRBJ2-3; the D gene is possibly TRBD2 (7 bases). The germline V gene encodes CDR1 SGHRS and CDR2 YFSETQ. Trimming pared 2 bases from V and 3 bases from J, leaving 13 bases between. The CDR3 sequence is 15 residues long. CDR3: CASSLGGGSTDTQYF. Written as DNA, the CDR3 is TGCGCCAGCAGCTTAGGGGGGGGGTCAACAGATACGCAGTATTTT.

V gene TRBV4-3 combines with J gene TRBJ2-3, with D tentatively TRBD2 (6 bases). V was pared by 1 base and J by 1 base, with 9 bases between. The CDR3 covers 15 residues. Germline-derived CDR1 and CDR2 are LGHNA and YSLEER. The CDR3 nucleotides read TGCGCCAGCAGCCAAGGGTGGGGGGGCACAGATACGCAGTATTTT. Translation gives CASSQGWGGTDTQYF.

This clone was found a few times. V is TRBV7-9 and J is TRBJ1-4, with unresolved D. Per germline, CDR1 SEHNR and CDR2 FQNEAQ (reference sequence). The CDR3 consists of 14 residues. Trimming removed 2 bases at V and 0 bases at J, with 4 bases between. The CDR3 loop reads CASSLLTTNEKLFF. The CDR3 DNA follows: TGTGCCAGCAGCTTATTAACAACTAATGAAAAACTGTTTTTT.

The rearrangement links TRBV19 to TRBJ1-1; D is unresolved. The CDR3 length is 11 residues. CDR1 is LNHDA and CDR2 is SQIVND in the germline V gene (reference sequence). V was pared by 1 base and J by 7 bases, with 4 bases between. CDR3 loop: CASSIASEAFF. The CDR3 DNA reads TGTGCCAGTAGTATAGCCAGTGAAGCTTTCTTT.